This TCR beta chain was profiled in a study of CD8+ T cells in alopecia areata. Whole-study context: For 6 to 18 months, tofacitinib was taken, and 6 months off drug followed.

This clone appeared once. Sequencing templates came from extracted RNA that was reverse transcribed into cDNA. TCRdb's copy holds only in-frame clones and misses some; the assay was immunoSEQ multiplex PCR. Found here are around 190,000 clones, around 60% of them singletons; the top ten hold roughly 1.3%. This CDR3 is built from 13 residues. CDR1 is SSHAT and CDR2 is FNYEAQ in the germline V gene (reference sequence). J lost 3 bases, V lost 6 bases, and 3 bases had no gene match. The treatment denotes: oral pan-JAK inhibitor, 5-10 mg twice daily. This clonotype was obtained from a human donor with alopecia areata. The gene calls are TRBV7-7 and TRBJ2-5; 8 positions match TRBD2. The specimen was CD4+ T cells sorted from blood, collected at week 49, from a patient treated with tofacitinib. CDR3 amino acids: CASRPAGEETQYF. In nucleotides, the CDR3 is TGTGCCAGCAGGCCAGCGGGGGAAGAGACCCAGTACTTC.